A selection of T cell receptor beta chains follows, all from one sample in a study of regulatory T cells in long-lasting Graves disease. TCRdb re-derived calls from the multiplex PCR reads in MiXCR, one entry per CDR3 protein. The sample includes some 200,000 distinct CDR3 sequences, roughly a fifth seen only once; the top ten take about 10%. These data are also associated with another study on T cells in Graves' hyperthyroidism and ophthalmopathy.

Material: peripheral blood mononuclear cells (PBMCs), obtained at new diagnosis, from a patient treated with antithyroid drugs. The receptors shown here come from a woman between 25 and 40 years old with Graves disease. Each CDR3 is given with its conserved first and last residue. The D gene is left open where the match is weak. Clone size is shown for a subset of rows, as once, few, many or a class of expanded clone.

d_call	v_call	cdr3_length	clone_size	j_call	cdr3_nt	cdr3_aa
-	TRBV2	15	many	TRBJ1-5	TGTGCCAGCAGTGAAGCGGTTCCGGGGAATCAGCCCCAGCATTTT	CASSEAVPGNQPQHF
-	TRBV3-1	15	many	TRBJ2-5	TGTGCCAGCAGCCCAAAGGGGGGGCCCCGGGAGACCCAGTACTTC	CASSPKGGPRETQYF
TRBD1	TRBV2	15	-	TRBJ1-6	TGTGCCAGCAGTGAAGGACAGGGGGGGAGGTCACCCCTCCACTTT	CASSEGQGGRSPLHF
-	TRBV6-5	13	-	TRBJ1-5	TGTGCCAGCAGTTACAGGGGTTATCAGCCCCAGCATTTT	CASSYRGYQPQHF
-	TRBV6-1	12	-	TRBJ2-7	TGTGCCAGCACCCGAGGGGGGAACGAGCAGTACTTC	CASTRGGNEQYF
-	TRBV25-1	13	many	TRBJ1-2	TGTGCCAGCAGTGCACAGTCATTCTATGGCTACACCTTC	CASSAQSFYGYTF
TRBD1	TRBV27	13	many	TRBJ1-2	TGTGCCAGCAGTTTCAACAGGGGACATGGCTACACCTTC	CASSFNRGHGYTF
-	TRBV6-5	15	many	TRBJ1-6	TGTGCCAGCAGTTATTTTGGGCAGGGGAATTCACCCCTCCACTTT	CASSYFGQGNSPLHF
-	TRBV5-1	12	many	TRBJ2-3	TGCGCCAGCAGCTTGGATGTAGATACGCAGTATTTT	CASSLDVDTQYF
TRBD1	TRBV5-6	16	many	TRBJ2-1	TGTGCCAGCAGCTTGAAAGGGACAGGGGGATACAATGAGCAGTTCTTC	CASSLKGTGGYNEQFF
TRBD2	TRBV9	16	many	TRBJ2-5	TGCGCCAGCAGCCAAGCCTCGGGGGGGTTCCAAGAGACCCAGTACTTC	CASSQASGGFQETQYF
TRBD1	TRBV27	15	many	TRBJ2-4	TGTGCCAGCAGTGGAACAGGGGTGGCCAAAAACATTCAGTACTTC	CASSGTGVAKNIQYF
-	TRBV7-2	14	many	TRBJ1-1	TGTGCCAGCAGCTTAGTCTCCACAGGGTCTGAAGCTTTCTTT	CASSLVSTGSEAFF
TRBD1	TRBV11-1	16	-	TRBJ1-5	TGTGCCAGCAGCTCCACGCAGGGGGCCAGCAATCAGCCCCAGCATTTT	CASSSTQGASNQPQHF
-	TRBV7-9	14	-	TRBJ1-5	TGTGCCAGTAGGGGATGGGATAGCAATCAGCCCCAGCATTTT	CASRGWDSNQPQHF
TRBD2	TRBV11-2	16	once	TRBJ2-1	TGTGCCAGCAGTTCTCTAGCGGGAGTCTCCTACAATGAGCAGTTCTTC	CASSSLAGVSYNEQFF
TRBD1	TRBV3-1	14	many	TRBJ2-5	TGTGCCAGCAGCCCCCGGGACAGGGGGAAGACCCAGTACTTC	CASSPRDRGKTQYF
TRBD1	TRBV28	14	-	TRBJ2-7	TGTGCCAGCAGTTTATTGGGACAGGGCACCGAGCAGTACTTC	CASSLLGQGTEQYF
TRBD1	TRBV30	13	many	TRBJ1-5	TGTGCCTGGAGAGAGAGGGGGCACGGGCCCCAGCATTTT	CAWRERGHGPQHF
TRBD1	TRBV6-4	15	many	TRBJ1-2	TGTGCCAGCAGTGACACCAGACAGGGGGTCAATGGCTACACCTTC	CASSDTRQGVNGYTF
-	TRBV19	18	many	TRBJ2-6	TGTGCCAGCCACCCAGGGCCCTCTTTTTATTCTGGGGCCAACGTCCTGACTTTC	CASHPGPSFYSGANVLTF
TRBD1	TRBV19	14	many	TRBJ2-5	TGTGCCAGTAGTTCACAGGGGTGGTTGGAGACCCAGTACTTC	CASSSQGWLETQYF
-	TRBV29-1	13	-	TRBJ1-3	TGCAGCGTTGACGCCGGGGGTGGAAACACCATATATTTT	CSVDAGGGNTIYF
-	TRBV12-3/TRBV12-4	13	many	TRBJ2-5	TGTGCCAGCAGCTTATCAGGGGGGGAGACCCAGTACTTC	CASSLSGGETQYF
-	TRBV12-3/TRBV12-4	14	many	TRBJ1-1	TGTGCCAGCAGTTTTGCGAGAGGGAACACTGAAGCTTTCTTT	CASSFARGNTEAFF
TRBD2	TRBV7-3	18	-	TRBJ2-1	TGTGCCAGCAGCTTAACGTTCGTAGGGACTAGCGGGAGTAATGAGCAGTTCTTC	CASSLTFVGTSGSNEQFF
-	TRBV11-2	13	many	TRBJ1-2	TGTGCCAGCAGCTTAGAACCTCAAGATGGCTACACCTTC	CASSLEPQDGYTF
TRBD2	TRBV6-1	20	many	TRBJ2-7	TGTGCCAGCAGTAAACACCTGGGTAGCGGGTCCCTTCTCGCGTCCTACGAGCAGTACTTC	CASSKHLGSGSLLASYEQYF
TRBD1	TRBV12-3/TRBV12-4	13	many	TRBJ1-2	TGTGCCAGCAAAGGGACAGCTAACTATGGCTACACCTTC	CASKGTANYGYTF
-	TRBV18	15	many	TRBJ1-5	TGTGCCAGCTCACCACAGGACAGCGCTAATCAGCCCCAGCATTTT	CASSPQDSANQPQHF
TRBD1	TRBV20-1	13	many	TRBJ2-1	TGCAGTGCTAGTCCCCAGGGGGACAATGAGCAGTTCTTC	CSASPQGDNEQFF
-	TRBV28	14	many	TRBJ2-1	TGCGCAGCCTACATGGGGGGCGCCTACAATGAGCAGTTCTTC	CAAYMGGAYNEQFF
-	TRBV9	13	-	TRBJ1-2	TGTGCCAGCAGCCCCCAGTTCAGGGATGGCTACACCTTC	CASSPQFRDGYTF
-	TRBV12-5	12	many	TRBJ2-4	TGTGCTAGTGGTTGGGATGGGGACATTCAGTACTTC	CASGWDGDIQYF
TRBD1	TRBV11-2	14	-	TRBJ1-5	TGTGCCAGCAGTCAACAGGGGCTTAATCAGCCCCAGCATTTT	CASSQQGLNQPQHF
TRBD1	TRBV28	15	-	TRBJ1-6	TGTGCCAGCAGTCCCCACAGGGGGCTCTATTCACCCCTCCACTTT	CASSPHRGLYSPLHF
TRBD1	TRBV10-3	14	many	TRBJ1-1	TGTGCCATCAGTGAACAGGGGCAGAACACTGAAGCTTTCTTT	CAISEQGQNTEAFF
-	TRBV14	15	many	TRBJ1-1	TGTGCCAGCATAAGGGCTGGGTTAAAGAACACTGAAGCTTTCTTT	CASIRAGLKNTEAFF
TRBD2	TRBV2	14	many	TRBJ2-1	TGTGCCAGCTGGGAGGCGGGGGGGCAGAATGAGCAGTTCTTC	CASWEAGGQNEQFF
-	TRBV3-1	17	many	TRBJ2-3	TGTGCCAGCAGCCAAGAAGGATGGACCAAGGATGCAGATACGCAGTATTTT	CASSQEGWTKDADTQYF
TRBD2	TRBV10-3	14	-	TRBJ2-2	TGTGCCATCAGTGAGCTGGGGGGGACCGGGGAGCTGTTTTTT	CAISELGGTGELFF
TRBD1	TRBV20-1	14	many	TRBJ1-2	TGCAGTGCTAGCGGGACAGGGAGTTCCTATGGCTACACCTTC	CSASGTGSSYGYTF
-	TRBV10-3	17	many	TRBJ2-5	TGTGCCATCAGCGCCATGACGGGCCCCCAGACTCAAGAGACCCAGTACTTC	CAISAMTGPQTQETQYF
-	TRBV7-9	16	few	TRBJ2-1	TGTGCCAGCTTCTTTGTCTCTGCGAGCTCCTACAATGAGCAGTTCTTC	CASFFVSASSYNEQFF
-	TRBV6-1	14	few	TRBJ2-1	TGTGCCAGCAGCCACCAGGGGTCCTACAATGAGCAGTTCTTC	CASSHQGSYNEQFF
-	TRBV7-9	13	-	TRBJ1-2	TGTGCCAGCAGCCGCCTAGAACAGTCCCCTTACACCTTC	CASSRLEQSPYTF
TRBD2	TRBV27	17	-	TRBJ2-1	TGTGCCAGCCGATTATTCGGGGGGGCTAGGTCCTACAATGAGCAGTTCTTC	CASRLFGGARSYNEQFF
-	TRBV11-2	16	-	TRBJ2-5	TGTGCCAGCAGCTCATCCTACGGGAGCGGGCAAGAGACCCAGTACTTC	CASSSSYGSGQETQYF
-	TRBV4-1	15	-	TRBJ1-5	TGCGCCAGCAGCCATGTGGGACGGTTTAATCAGCCCCAGCATTTT	CASSHVGRFNQPQHF
TRBD1	TRBV19	14	many	TRBJ2-7	TGTGCCAGTAGTCAGACAGGGTCGGTCTACGAGCAGTACTTC	CASSQTGSVYEQYF
-	TRBV5-1	14	many	TRBJ2-3	TGCGCCAGCAGGCTTACAGGGCACACAGATACGCAGTATTTT	CASRLTGHTDTQYF
-	TRBV28	14	few	TRBJ1-2	TGTGCCAGCAGGCCCACAGGGCCCCGGGGTGGCTACACCTTC	CASRPTGPRGGYTF
-	TRBV12-3/TRBV12-4	15	many	TRBJ1-5	TGTGCCAGCCACGCAGGAGACAATAGCAATCAGCCCCAGCATTTT	CASHAGDNSNQPQHF
-	TRBV29-1	12	many	TRBJ1-1	TGCAGCGTTGAAGCCACAGGGACTGAAGCTTTCTTT	CSVEATGTEAFF
-	TRBV19	13	-	TRBJ1-2	TGTGCCAGTAAAGCCGGCGGAACCTATGGCTACACCTTC	CASKAGGTYGYTF
-	TRBV9	16	many	TRBJ1-1	TGTGCCAGCATCTCTAGAGGGGAAGGGGGAGGTACTGAAGCTTTCTTT	CASISRGEGGGTEAFF
-	TRBV10-3	11	many	TRBJ1-1	TGTGCCATCAAGAGGGGGGAATCAGCTTTCTTT	CAIKRGESAFF
-	TRBV11-3	15	many	TRBJ2-1	TGTGCCAGCAGCTTAGATGGTAGGACTATCAATGAGCAGTTCTTC	CASSLDGRTINEQFF
TRBD1	TRBV7-9	15	many	TRBJ2-7	TGTGCCAGCAGCTCAACAGGGGACCCCTCCTACGAGCAGTACTTC	CASSSTGDPSYEQYF
-	TRBV28	16	many	TRBJ1-2	TGTGCCAGCAGTCGCCAGGGAGCGGGGGGGGTCTATGGCTACACCTTC	CASSRQGAGGVYGYTF